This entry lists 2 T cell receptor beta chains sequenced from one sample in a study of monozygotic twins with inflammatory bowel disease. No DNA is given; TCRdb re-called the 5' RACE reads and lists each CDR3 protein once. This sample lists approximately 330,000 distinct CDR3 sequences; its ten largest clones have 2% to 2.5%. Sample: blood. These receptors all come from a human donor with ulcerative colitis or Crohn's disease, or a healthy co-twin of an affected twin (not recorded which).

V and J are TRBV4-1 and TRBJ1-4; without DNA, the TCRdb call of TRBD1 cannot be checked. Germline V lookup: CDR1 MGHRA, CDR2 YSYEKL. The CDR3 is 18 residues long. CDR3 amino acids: CASSPGQVVQAFNEKLFF.

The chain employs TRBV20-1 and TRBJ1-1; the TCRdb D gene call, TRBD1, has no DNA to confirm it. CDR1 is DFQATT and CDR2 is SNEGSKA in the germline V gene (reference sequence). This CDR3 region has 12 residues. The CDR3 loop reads CSAPRQGTEAFF.